These T cell receptor beta chains were read from a single sample in a study of blood T cell repertoires in COVID-19. Clones were sequenced by immunoSEQ multiplex PCR, and TCRdb holds only the in-frame ones, with some missing. The data hold around 300,000 clones, with approximately 80% observed a single time. Sequenced: peripheral blood. The receptors shown here come from a woman aged 50 to 60 with active or convalescent COVID-19. CDR3s include the opening cysteine and the closing phenylalanine or tryptophan. Each record gives: J gene, D gene, V gene, clone size, CDR3 protein, CDR3 DNA. D genes are given only for firm matches. Size is stated for part of the rows, as once, few or many counts, or as a class when the clone is expanded.

>TRBJ2-1|-|TRBV19|-
CASSTGLADGYNEQFF
TGTGCCAGTAGTACTGGGCTAGCAGATGGCTACAATGAGCAGTTCTTC
>TRBJ2-7|-|TRBV27|-
CASSFLLGGTYEQYF
TGTGCCAGCAGTTTCCTCCTAGGTGGAACTTACGAGCAGTACTTC
>TRBJ1-6|TRBD1|TRBV6-5|-
CASSTRTGEFAPLHF
TGTGCCAGCAGTACCCGGACAGGGGAGTTTGCACCCCTCCACTTT
>TRBJ1-1|-|TRBV5-1|-
CASSLGRVNTEAFF
TGCGCCAGCAGCTTGGGCAGGGTGAACACTGAAGCTTTCTTT
>TRBJ2-7|-|TRBV6-1|-
CASSEAQTRTYEQYF
TGTGCCAGCAGTGAAGCGCAGACTAGAACCTACGAGCAGTACTTC
>TRBJ2-1|TRBD2|TRBV2|-
CASSLLAGEGEQFF
TGTGCCAGCAGCTTACTAGCGGGAGAAGGCGAGCAGTTCTTC
>TRBJ2-1|TRBD2|TRBV5-4|-
CASTAGLAGVGVGNEQFF
TGTGCCAGCACCGCGGGACTAGCGGGAGTGGGGGTTGGGAATGAGCAGTTCTTC
>TRBJ2-1|-|TRBV4-1|-
CASSQPTGISYNEQFF
TGCGCCAGCAGCCAACCGACGGGGATCTCCTACAATGAGCAGTTCTTC
>TRBJ2-5|-|TRBV28|-
CASSPGQSQETQYF
TGTGCCAGCAGTCCTGGACAGAGCCAAGAGACCCAGTACTTC
>TRBJ2-1|-|TRBV6-4|-
CASSARGSYNEQFF
TGTGCCAGCAGTGCCAGGGGCTCCTACAATGAGCAGTTCTTC
>TRBJ1-4|-|TRBV5-6|-
CASSLAYEEKLFF
TGTGCCAGCAGCTTGGCCTATGAGGAAAAACTGTTTTTT
>TRBJ1-5|-|TRBV7-9|few
CASSLWGRGGNQPQHF
TGTGCCAGCAGCCTCTGGGGCAGGGGAGGCAATCAGCCCCAGCATTTT
>TRBJ2-7|-|TRBV29-1|few
CSAVGVSYEQYF
TGCAGCGCTGTGGGAGTGTCCTACGAGCAGTACTTC
>TRBJ1-2|TRBD1|TRBV7-8|-
CASSWDRDGNYGYTF
TGTGCCAGCAGTTGGGACAGGGATGGGAACTATGGCTACACCTTC
>TRBJ2-2|TRBD2|TRBV2|-
CASRTGLQDSGELFF
TGTGCCAGCAGAACGGGACTACAAGACTCCGGGGAGCTGTTTTTT
>TRBJ2-5|TRBD2|TRBV13|-
CASSPRGTSWETQYF
TGTGCCAGCAGTCCGCGAGGGACTAGCTGGGAGACCCAGTACTTC
>TRBJ2-1|-|TRBV9|many
CASSVVSGFSRVEQFF
TGTGCCAGCAGCGTAGTCTCTGGGTTCAGCAGGGTTGAGCAGTTCTTC
>TRBJ1-2|-|TRBV14|-
CASSLTAGGGYTF
TGTGCCAGCAGCCTAACCGCGGGGGGGGGCTACACCTTC
>TRBJ2-7|-|TRBV5-6|-
CASSQRTTGTREQYF
TGTGCCAGCAGCCAACGAACGACAGGGACTCGCGAGCAGTACTTC
>TRBJ1-6|-|TRBV7-3|-
CASSLNRDSPLHF
TGTGCCAGCAGCTTAAACAGGGACTCACCCCTCCACTTT
>TRBJ1-2|TRBD1|TRBV28|-
CASSPSRDRGNGYTF
TGTGCCAGCAGTCCCTCCCGGGACAGGGGTAATGGCTACACCTTC
>TRBJ2-2|TRBD1|TRBV11-3|-
CASSPWTGENTGELFF
TGTGCCAGCAGTCCGTGGACAGGGGAGAACACCGGGGAGCTGTTTTTT
>TRBJ1-1|-|TRBV12-3/TRBV12-4|-
CASSPTGYTEAFF
TGTGCCAGCAGTCCTACAGGGTACACTGAAGCTTTCTTT
>TRBJ1-3|-|TRBV11-2|-
CASSLLRAWTASGNTIYF
TGTGCCAGCAGCCTACTTAGGGCCTGGACAGCCTCTGGAAACACCATATATTTT
>TRBJ2-1|-|TRBV2|-
CASILRRENEQFF
TGTGCCAGCATCCTGAGGAGGGAAAATGAGCAGTTCTTC
>TRBJ1-2|TRBD1|TRBV15|-
CATSRGQGGYGYTF
TGTGCCACCAGCAGAGGACAGGGTGGCTATGGCTACACCTTC
>TRBJ2-6|-|TRBV5-1|once
CASSFIQGSGANVLTF
TGCGCCAGCAGCTTTATCCAGGGGTCTGGGGCCAACGTCCTGACTTTC
>TRBJ2-3|TRBD1|TRBV27|-
CASSSERPRGDTQYF
TGTGCCAGCAGTTCCGAGCGACCCAGGGGGGATACGCAGTATTTT
>TRBJ2-1|-|TRBV7-9|-
CASSLGRATYNEQFF
TGTGCCAGCAGCTTAGGCAGGGCCACTTACAATGAGCAGTTCTTC
>TRBJ1-2|-|TRBV9|-
CASGRQVNYGYTF
TGTGCCAGCGGCAGACAGGTTAACTATGGCTACACCTTC
>TRBJ1-6|TRBD1|TRBV27|-
CASNGQGYNSPLHF
TGTGCCAGCAACGGACAGGGGTATAATTCACCCCTCCACTTT
>TRBJ2-5|TRBD2|TRBV2|-
CARASGRRETQYF
TGTGCCAGGGCTAGCGGGAGACGGGAGACCCAGTACTTC
>TRBJ2-5|-|TRBV5-4|-
CASSSARGLETQYF
TGTGCCAGCAGCTCAGCGAGGGGGTTGGAGACCCAGTACTTC
>TRBJ2-5|TRBD2|TRBV5-1|-
CASSLGLAGELQETQYF
TGCGCCAGCAGCCTAGGACTAGCGGGAGAACTACAAGAGACCCAGTACTTC
>TRBJ2-2|TRBD2|TRBV29-1|-
CSVATSGKGTGELFF
TGCAGCGTCGCGACTAGCGGGAAGGGCACCGGGGAGCTGTTTTTT
>TRBJ2-1|-|TRBV2|-
CASSEQGPGNEQFF
TGTGCCAGCAGTGAGCAGGGCCCAGGGAATGAGCAGTTCTTC
>TRBJ1-1|-|TRBV28|-
CAAVQGLPNTEAFF
TGTGCCGCAGTCCAGGGGCTCCCGAACACTGAAGCTTTCTTT
>TRBJ2-7|-|TRBV6-2/TRBV6-3|-
CASSSDFIYEQYF
TGTGCCAGCAGTTCCGACTTCATCTACGAGCAGTACTTC
>TRBJ2-5|-|TRBV2|-
CASSERLGKQETQYF
TGTGCCAGCAGTGAACGGCTAGGAAAACAAGAGACCCAGTACTTC
>TRBJ1-4|-|TRBV12-3/TRBV12-4|-
CASSQQNNEKLFF
TGTGCCAGCAGCCAACAGAATAATGAAAAACTGTTTTTT